This T cell receptor (beta chain) came from a study of T cell responses to AZD1222 COVID-19 vaccine. The CDR3 has 11 residues. Trimming took off 8 bases at V and 8 bases at J, with 12 bases between the two ends. In germline, CDR1 is SGHTA, CDR2 FQGNSA. Method: immunoSEQ multiplex PCR; TCRdb's copy keeps in-frame clones and lacks some. The table includes around 180,000 clones, more than 75% detected once. With respect to this clone: Its target is not known.

Study results and limitations: Clonal diversity was possibly underestimated; the donors were predominantly white British and more often female. Only a handful of AZD1222 recipients, roughly six in all, had baseline seropositivity. Two AZD1222 doses significantly raised spike-specific TCR breadth and depth over controls.

Sequenced material: peripheral blood, taken on day 0 of MenACWY control vaccination. The clonotype was recovered from an adult in good health. The chain uses TRBV7-2 and TRBJ1-2, with a tentative D call TRBD1 (5 bases). The CDR3 DNA is TGTGCCAGCGTCCAGGGCCGGGGCTACACCTTC. Protein sequence: CASVQGRGYTF.